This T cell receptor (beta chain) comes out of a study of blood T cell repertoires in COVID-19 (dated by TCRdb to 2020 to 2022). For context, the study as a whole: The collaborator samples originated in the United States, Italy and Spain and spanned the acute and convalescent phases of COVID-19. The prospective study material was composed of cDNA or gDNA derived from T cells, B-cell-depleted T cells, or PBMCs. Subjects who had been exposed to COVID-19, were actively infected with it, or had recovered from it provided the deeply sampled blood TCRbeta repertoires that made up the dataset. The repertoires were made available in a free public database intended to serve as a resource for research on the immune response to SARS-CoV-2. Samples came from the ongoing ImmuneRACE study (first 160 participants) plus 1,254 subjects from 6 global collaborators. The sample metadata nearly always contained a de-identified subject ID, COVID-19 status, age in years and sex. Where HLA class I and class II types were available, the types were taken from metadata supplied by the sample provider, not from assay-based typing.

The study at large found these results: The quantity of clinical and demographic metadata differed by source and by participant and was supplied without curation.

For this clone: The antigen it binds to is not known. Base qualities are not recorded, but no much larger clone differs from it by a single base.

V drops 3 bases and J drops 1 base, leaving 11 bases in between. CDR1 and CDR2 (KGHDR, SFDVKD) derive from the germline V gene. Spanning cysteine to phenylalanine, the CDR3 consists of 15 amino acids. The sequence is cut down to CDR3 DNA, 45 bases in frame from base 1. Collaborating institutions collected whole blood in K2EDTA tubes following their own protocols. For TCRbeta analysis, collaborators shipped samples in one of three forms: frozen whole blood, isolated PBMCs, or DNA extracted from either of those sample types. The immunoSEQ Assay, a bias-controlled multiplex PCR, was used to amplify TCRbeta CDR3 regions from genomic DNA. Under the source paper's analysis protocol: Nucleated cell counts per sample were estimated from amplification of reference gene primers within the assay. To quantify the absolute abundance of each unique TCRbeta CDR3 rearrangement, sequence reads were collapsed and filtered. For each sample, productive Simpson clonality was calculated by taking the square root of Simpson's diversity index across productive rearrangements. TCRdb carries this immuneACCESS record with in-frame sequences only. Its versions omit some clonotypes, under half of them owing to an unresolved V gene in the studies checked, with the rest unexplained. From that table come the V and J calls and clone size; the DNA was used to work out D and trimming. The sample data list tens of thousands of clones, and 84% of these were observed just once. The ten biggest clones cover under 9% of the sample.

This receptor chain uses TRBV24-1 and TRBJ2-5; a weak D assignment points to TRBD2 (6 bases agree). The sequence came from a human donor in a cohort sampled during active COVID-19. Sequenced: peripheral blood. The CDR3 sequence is CATSDRGRSQETQYF. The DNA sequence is TGTGCCACCAGTGATCGGGGGAGGTCCCAAGAGACCCAGTACTTC.